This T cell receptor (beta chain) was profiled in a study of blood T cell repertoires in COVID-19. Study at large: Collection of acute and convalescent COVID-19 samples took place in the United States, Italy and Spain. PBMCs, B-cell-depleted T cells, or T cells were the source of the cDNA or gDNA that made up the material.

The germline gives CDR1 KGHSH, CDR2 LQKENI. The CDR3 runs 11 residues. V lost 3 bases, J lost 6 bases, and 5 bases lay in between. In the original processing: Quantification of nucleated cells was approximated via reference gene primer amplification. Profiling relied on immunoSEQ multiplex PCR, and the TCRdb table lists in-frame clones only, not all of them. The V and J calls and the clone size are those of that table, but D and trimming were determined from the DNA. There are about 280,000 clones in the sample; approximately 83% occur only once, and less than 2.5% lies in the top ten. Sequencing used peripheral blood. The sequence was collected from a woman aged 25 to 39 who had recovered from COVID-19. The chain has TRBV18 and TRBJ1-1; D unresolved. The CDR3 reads CASSPGAEAFF. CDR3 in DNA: TGTGCCAGCTCACCGGGCGCTGAAGCTTTCTTT.